These T cell receptor beta chains were read from a single sample in a study of response to subunit inactivated influenza vaccine. TCRdb analysed the RT-PCR reads with MiXCR anew, one entry per CDR3 protein. The table includes around 850,000 distinct CDR3 sequences, 18% detected once. The sample was PBMCs from blood, taken 5 to 6 days after vaccination. These receptors were collected from a man in his forties or fifties who received an inactivated influenza vaccine. Each CDR3 is given with its conserved first and last residue. The D gene is left open where the match is weak. Not every row has a clone size; where given, it reads once, few, many or a size class.

V gene	D gene	J gene	clone size	CDR3 DNA	CDR3 protein
TRBV3-1	.	TRBJ1-1	few	TGTGCCAGCAGCCAAGAATTTGGCTCTGAAGCTTTCTTT	CASSQEFGSEAFF
TRBV29-1	.	TRBJ2-2	few	TGCAGCGCCGCCGGGACATCGGGCGGGGAGCTGTTTTTT	CSAAGTSGGELFF
TRBV4-2	.	TRBJ2-1	.	TGTGCCAGCAGCCCTTCGGGACTCACTCAATCTGGTGAGCAGTTCTTC	CASSPSGLTQSGEQFF
TRBV20-1	.	TRBJ1-1	.	TGCAGTGCCCTCGGTGATGCGCGGGGACGAAGAACTTTCTTT	CSALGDARGRRTFF
TRBV29-1	.	TRBJ2-3	.	TGCAGCGTTCAAAAGGGGACTCTTAGCACAGATACGCAGTATTTT	CSVQKGTLSTDTQYF
TRBV14	TRBD1	TRBJ2-1	.	TGTGCCAGCAGCCAAGTACGGGGACAGTACAATGAGCAGTTCTTC	CASSQVRGQYNEQFF
TRBV12-3/TRBV12-4	TRBD2	TRBJ2-7	few	TGTGCCAGCAGTCCCCTCCGAGCGGGGGGCACCTACGAGCAGTACTTC	CASSPLRAGGTYEQYF
TRBV27	.	TRBJ2-7	few	TGTGCCAGCAGTTTAGCGGGACCCGAGGTCTACGAGCAGTACTTC	CASSLAGPEVYEQYF
TRBV20-1	TRBD2	TRBJ2-6	.	TGCAGTGCCACCCTAGCGGGGTACTCTGGGGCCAACGTCCTGACTTTC	CSATLAGYSGANVLTF
TRBV7-2	.	TRBJ2-2	few	TGTGCCAGCAGCTTAGCAGGGAACGCCGGGGAGCTGTTTTTT	CASSLAGNAGELFF
TRBV2	.	TRBJ1-5	few	TGTGCCAGCAGTGACGGGCAGGGCTATCAGCCCCAGCATTTT	CASSDGQGYQPQHF
TRBV20-1	TRBD2	TRBJ2-4	few	TGCAGTGCTAGGGGGCGGGAGGCCAAAAACATTCAGTACTTC	CSARGREAKNIQYF
TRBV20-1	.	TRBJ2-3	few	TGCAGTGCTAGTCCGGGGGGACAAGGCACAGATACGCAGTATTTT	CSASPGGQGTDTQYF
TRBV6-2/TRBV6-3	TRBD1	TRBJ2-7	many	TGTGCCAGTATGAGGACAGGGGAATACGAGCAGTACTTC	CASMRTGEYEQYF
TRBV27	.	TRBJ2-1	many	TGTGCCAGCAGTCCTTGGGGCGGGTATGAGCAGTTCTTC	CASSPWGGYEQFF
TRBV7-8	.	TRBJ2-4	.	TGTGCCAGCAGCCTGAGCTCAGGGACAAACATTCAGTACTTC	CASSLSSGTNIQYF
TRBV20-1	.	TRBJ1-4	.	TGCAGTGCCACCGAAACAGGGATGGGTGAAAAACTGTTTTTT	CSATETGMGEKLFF
TRBV20-1	TRBD1	TRBJ1-2	.	TGCAGTGCTAGAGACCACCGGGACAGGGTTAGAGGCTACACCTTC	CSARDHRDRVRGYTF
TRBV27	TRBD2	TRBJ2-7	few	TGTGCCAGCAGTTCGAGCGGGGCAACCTACGAGCAGTACTTC	CASSSSGATYEQYF
TRBV28	.	TRBJ2-5	few	TGTGCCAGCAGTTTACCCAGCTACGAGACCCAGTACTTC	CASSLPSYETQYF
TRBV9	TRBD2	TRBJ2-3	.	TGTGCCAGCAGCGCCAGCGGGGGGACGTCCGCAGATACGCAGTATTTT	CASSASGGTSADTQYF
TRBV20-1	.	TRBJ2-3	.	TGCAGTGCTAGACCTGGTACTAGCACAGATACGCAGTATTTT	CSARPGTSTDTQYF
TRBV12-3/TRBV12-4	TRBD2	TRBJ2-5	.	TGTGCCAGCAGAATAGCGGGAAGCCAAGAGACCCAGTACTTC	CASRIAGSQETQYF
TRBV11-2	TRBD2	TRBJ2-4	.	TGTGCCAGCAGCCTCGCGGGACTAGCCATAGCCAAAAACATTCAGTACTTC	CASSLAGLAIAKNIQYF
TRBV18	TRBD2	TRBJ2-1	few	TGTGCCAGCTCACCACTCATAGCGGGGCGGGATGAGCAGTTCTTC	CASSPLIAGRDEQFF
TRBV7-7	TRBD1	TRBJ2-7	.	TGTGCTAGCAGCCCAGGACAGGGCTACGACGAGCAGTACTTC	CASSPGQGYDEQYF
TRBV2	.	TRBJ2-5	.	TGTGCCAGTGACCGGACAGAACCCGGAGGGCCAGAGACCCAGTACTTC	CASDRTEPGGPETQYF
TRBV15	.	TRBJ1-3	.	TGTGCCACCAGCAGAGATCAGGTCGGAAACACCATATATTTT	CATSRDQVGNTIYF
TRBV5-1	TRBD1	TRBJ1-2	few	TGCGCCAGCAGCTTGAAAGACAGGGACGTCAGTGGCTACACCTTC	CASSLKDRDVSGYTF
TRBV20-1	TRBD1	TRBJ2-3	.	TGCAGTGCTAGAGCGGGACAGGGATCAGATACGCAGTATTTT	CSARAGQGSDTQYF
TRBV5-1	TRBD1	TRBJ2-1	.	TGCGCCAGCAGCCCGAGGACAGGGGACGCCAATGAGCAGTTCTTC	CASSPRTGDANEQFF
TRBV6-1	.	TRBJ2-1	few	TGTGCCAGCAGTGGAGGAATACCGCGACCGGACAGCTCCTACAATGAGCAGTTCTTC	CASSGGIPRPDSSYNEQFF
TRBV6-2/TRBV6-3	TRBD2	TRBJ2-1	few	TGTGCCAGCAGTTACTCGGAGCGGGGGGGCCTCAATGAGCAGTTCTTC	CASSYSERGGLNEQFF
TRBV6-1	.	TRBJ2-7	few	TGTGCCACCGGGGGCGACAGGGCCTCCTACGAGCAGTACTTC	CATGGDRASYEQYF
TRBV4-3	.	TRBJ2-3	.	TGCGCCAGCAGCCAAGATGTCACGGGGCTTAGCACAGATACGCAGTATTTT	CASSQDVTGLSTDTQYF
TRBV27	.	TRBJ1-5	many	TGTGCCAGCAGGTCACCGTATAGCAATCAGCCCCAGCATTTT	CASRSPYSNQPQHF
TRBV12-3/TRBV12-4	TRBD2	TRBJ2-1	.	TGTGCCAGCAGTCCACAAGCGGGAAATGAGCAGTTCTTC	CASSPQAGNEQFF
TRBV5-1	TRBD2	TRBJ2-1	few	TGCGCCAGCAGCGGCGGGGGGCAGTCCTACAATGAGCAGTTCTTC	CASSGGGQSYNEQFF
TRBV10-3	TRBD1	TRBJ2-2	.	TGTGCCATCAGTGAGTCCCTGGACAGGGAAGACACCGGGGAGCTGTTTTTT	CAISESLDREDTGELFF
TRBV20-1	.	TRBJ2-7	.	TGCAGTGCTAGTCCCACGGGGCAGACGGGGTACGAGCAGTACTTC	CSASPTGQTGYEQYF
TRBV5-1	TRBD1	TRBJ2-1	few	TGCGCCAGCAGCTTAACGGGACAGGGGGGACCAACTGAGCAGTTCTTC	CASSLTGQGGPTEQFF
TRBV2	TRBD2	TRBJ2-2	.	TGTGCCAGCACGAAACTAGCGGGCTCGAACACCGGGGAGCTGTTTTTT	CASTKLAGSNTGELFF
TRBV11-2	TRBD2	TRBJ2-1	.	TGTGCCAGCAGCTCCTACAGGGGGTTAGCGGGAGGGCCTGACAATGAGCAGTTCTTC	CASSSYRGLAGGPDNEQFF
TRBV4-3	.	TRBJ2-2	.	TGCGCCAGCAGCCATACCCGCTGGACAGCGAACACCGGGGAGCTGTTTTTT	CASSHTRWTANTGELFF
TRBV7-9	TRBD1	TRBJ1-1	.	TGTGCCAGCAGCGTAACAGGGGCGCAGGAAGCTTTCTTT	CASSVTGAQEAFF
TRBV6-5	TRBD2	TRBJ2-2	few	TGTGCCAGCAGTTGGACTAGCGGGAAGACCGGGGAGCTGTTTTTT	CASSWTSGKTGELFF
TRBV15	TRBD1	TRBJ2-5	few	TGTGCCACCAGCGACAGGGAATGGGAGACCCAGTACTTC	CATSDREWETQYF
TRBV28	.	TRBJ2-7	.	TGTGCCAGCAGCCCTAAGGGGTTCTCTTACGAGCAGTACTTC	CASSPKGFSYEQYF
TRBV7-9	.	TRBJ2-7	.	TGTGCCAGCAGCCTCATCGGGAGAACAGAGCAGTACTTC	CASSLIGRTEQYF
TRBV12-3/TRBV12-4	.	TRBJ2-7	.	TGTGCCAGCAGTTTTCAGCGGGCAGGGTACGAGCAGTACTTC	CASSFQRAGYEQYF
TRBV7-9	.	TRBJ2-1	.	TGTGCCAGCAGCTTAGCCCTAGCCTTAGATGAGCAGTTCTTC	CASSLALALDEQFF
TRBV9	.	TRBJ2-1	many	TGTGCCAGCAGCGTATCGGATGGGGGGAATGAGCAGTTCTTC	CASSVSDGGNEQFF
TRBV30	.	TRBJ1-1	.	TGTGCCTGGAGTGTTACCCTCCGGACTGAAGCTTTCTTT	CAWSVTLRTEAFF
TRBV21-1	.	TRBJ2-2	.	TGTGCCAGGGAGGACAGGGTTTGTTCCGGGGAGCTGTTTTTT	CAREDRVCSGELFF
TRBV7-7	.	TRBJ2-2	.	TGTGCCAGCAGCTTAGTCCTTGGCACCGGGGAGCTGTTTTTT	CASSLVLGTGELFF